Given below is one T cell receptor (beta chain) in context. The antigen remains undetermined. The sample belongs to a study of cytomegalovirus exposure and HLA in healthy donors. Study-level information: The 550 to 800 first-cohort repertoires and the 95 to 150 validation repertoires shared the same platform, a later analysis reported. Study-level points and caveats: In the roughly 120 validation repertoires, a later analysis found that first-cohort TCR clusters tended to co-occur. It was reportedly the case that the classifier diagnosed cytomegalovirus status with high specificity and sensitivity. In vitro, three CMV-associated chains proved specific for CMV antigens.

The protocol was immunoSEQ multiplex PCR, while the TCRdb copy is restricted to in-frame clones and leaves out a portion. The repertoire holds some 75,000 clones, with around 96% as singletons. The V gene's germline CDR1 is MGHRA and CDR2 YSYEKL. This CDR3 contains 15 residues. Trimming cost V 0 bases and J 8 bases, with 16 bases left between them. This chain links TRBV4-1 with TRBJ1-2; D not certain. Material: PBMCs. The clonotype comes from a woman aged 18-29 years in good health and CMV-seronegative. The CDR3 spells CASSQESVFESGYTF. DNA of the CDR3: TGCGCCAGCAGCCAAGAATCGGTGTTTGAAAGCGGCTACACCTTC.